This TCR beta chain was profiled in a study of CD8 T cells in Susac syndrome. Random-hexamer reverse transcription was applied to about 0.45 to 1 ug RNA. MiXCR, applied by TCRdb to the immunoSEQ multiplex PCR reads, yields one record per CDR3 protein. The table has approximately 150,000 distinct CDR3 sequences, roughly nine tenths seen once; the top ten hold 0.065% to 0.1%. This CDR3 has 13 amino acids. CDR1 and CDR2 (germline): MDHEN, SYDVKM. V shed 5 bases and J shed 1 base, with 8 bases lying between them. This sequence was found in a human donor in good health. J is TRBJ2-5 and V is TRBV28; D is possibly TRBD1 (5 bases). The sequenced material came from CD4+ T cells from PBMCs. The chain's CDR3 is CASSRGFQETQYF. DNA for the CDR3: TGTGCCAGCAGTAGGGGATTCCAAGAGACCCAGTACTTC.